The text below deals with one TCR beta chain. Its cognate antigen is unknown. These data come from a study of beta chain features in type 1 diabetes. Findings and limits, study-wide: Type 1 diabetes patients showed a moderate but significant shortening of TCRB CDR3s in all four CD4+ subsets.

CDR3 size: 14 residues. The germline gives CDR1 MDHEN, CDR2 SYDVKM. V was shortened by 6 bases and J by 6 bases, with 14 bases between the two germline ends. Isolated RNA was reverse transcribed in full, so expressed TCRB transcripts were sequenced. Sequencing used immunoSEQ multiplex PCR; TCRdb keeps in-frame clones, though not all of them. The table records hundreds of thousands of clones, around an eighth of them present only once. Every donor had blood drawn once into heparin, approximately 110 mL on average. The rearrangement links TRBV28 to TRBJ2-2; a weak D match, TRBD2 (6 bases). The TCR comes from a man between 18 and 35 years old with type 1 diabetes. The sequenced sample consisted of naive CD4+ T cells from blood. The CDR3 here is CASSPGEAAGELFF. In DNA form, the CDR3 reads TGTGCCAGCAGCCCCGGGGAGGCGGCCGGGGAGCTGTTTTTT.